These 17 T cell receptor beta chains came from one sample sequenced in a study of shared clonotypes between healthy human individuals. CD45RO-negative cells were positively selected for CCR7, leaving out terminally differentiated effector memory CD45RA+ cells. Repertoires were generated with immunoSEQ multiplex PCR, while TCRdb's copy carries only in-frame clones and drops some. The sample shows millions of clones, about 95% of them seen only once. The material sequenced was naive CD8+ T cells sorted from blood. The receptors shown here come from a young man in good health.

V gene TRBV28 combines with J gene TRBJ1-1; unclear D gene. This CDR3 is 14 amino acids long. Trimming stripped 1 base from V and 6 bases from J, with 12 bases between. CDR1 MDHEN and CDR2 SYDVKM come from the germline V gene. The CDR3 protein is CASSLSGGDPEAFF. Written as DNA, the CDR3 is TGTGCCAGCAGTTTATCCGGTGGGGATCCTGAAGCTTTCTTT.

This chain joins TRBV7-9 and TRBJ2-2; TRBD1 matches at 9 bases. Germline lookup yields CDR1 SEHNR and CDR2 FQNEAQ (reference sequence). V trimming: 5 bases; J trimming: 6 bases; junction bases outside the gene matches: 10. CDR3 length: 16 amino acids. CDR3 sequence (DNA): TGTGCCAGCAGCGGACCGGGACAGGGCGGGCCCGGGGAGCTGTTTTTT. Residues: CASSGPGQGGPGELFF.

V usage is TRBV5-1 and J usage is TRBJ2-2; 7 nucleotides match TRBD1. The CDR3 runs 15 residues. The ends lost 0 bases at V and 7 bases at J; junction bases unmatched: 6. CDR1 SGHRS and CDR2 YFSETQ come from the germline V gene. The CDR3 here is CASSLAQGVNGELFF. CDR3 nucleotide sequence: TGCGCCAGCAGCTTGGCCCAGGGGGTAAACGGGGAGCTGTTTTTT.

This chain links TRBV28 with TRBJ1-2; no clear D gene. Per the germline V gene, CDR1 is MDHEN and CDR2 is SYDVKM. This CDR3 spans 13 amino acids. Trimming took off 6 bases at V and 5 bases at J, with 13 bases between the two ends. The CDR3 spells CASRGSGLYGYTF. The CDR3 DNA is TGTGCCAGCAGGGGATCGGGTCTTTATGGCTACACCTTC.

V gene TRBV11-3 combines with J gene TRBJ2-3; D is ambiguous. CDR1 is SGHNT and CDR2 is YENEEA in the germline V gene. V was shortened by 3 bases and J by 4 bases, with 5 bases between the two germline ends. The CDR3 totals 12 residues. The CDR3 bases are TGTGCCAGCAGCTTCGGGCCAGATACGCAGTATTTT. It specifies CASSFGPDTQYF.

V gene TRBV11-2 combines with J gene TRBJ1-2, with 8 bases identical to TRBD1. The germline CDR1 and CDR2 sequences are SGHAT and FQNNGV. The ends lost 0 bases at V and 0 bases at J; junction bases unmatched: 6. The CDR3 extends over 17 amino acids. CDR3 amino acids: CASSLDGRGRANYGYTF. For the CDR3, the DNA is TGTGCCAGCAGCTTAGATGGCAGGGGGCGAGCTAACTATGGCTACACCTTC.

V is TRBV7-9 and J is TRBJ2-5; maybe TRBD1 (6 bases). V was pared by 6 bases and J by 5 bases, with 16 bases between. Germline loops: CDR1 SEHNR, CDR2 FQNEAQ (reference sequence). The CDR3 has 14 amino acids. The CDR3 spells CASRLEGVEETQYF. CDR3 coding DNA: TGTGCCAGCAGGCTAGAGGGGGTGGAGGAGACCCAGTACTTC.

This chain uses TRBV29-1 with TRBJ2-1, with 10 positions matching TRBD2. This CDR3 comprises 15 residues. Trimming removed 0 bases from V and 7 bases from J; junction bases left unmatched: 6. Germline CDR1 reads SQVTM; CDR2 reads ANQGSEA. This chain's CDR3 is CSVEDRAGGKNEQFF. The DNA of the CDR3 is TGCAGCGTTGAAGACAGAGCGGGGGGGAAGAATGAGCAGTTCTTC.

Turning to this clone: Other nucleotide sequences from this sample produce the same CDR3. The chain employs TRBV5-4 and TRBJ2-5, with D tentatively TRBD2 (6 bases). Trimming stripped 3 bases from V and 2 bases from J, with 8 bases between. Germline V gene data show CDR1 as SGHNT and CDR2 as YYREEE (reference sequence). CDR3 length equals 13 residues. In nucleotides, the CDR3 is TGTGCCAGCAGCTCGGGACTGCAAGAGACCCAGTACTTC. The encoded protein is CASSSGLQETQYF.

The chain has TRBV9 and TRBJ2-2; a possible D gene is TRBD1 (6 bases). The germline CDR1 and CDR2 sequences are SGDLS and YYNGEE. V was trimmed by 0 bases and J by 5 bases, leaving 11 bases between them. The CDR3 contains 15 residues. The CDR3 sequence is CASSVGVDRTGELFF. CDR3 nucleotides: TGTGCCAGCAGCGTAGGGGTGGACAGAACCGGGGAGCTGTTTTTT.

The chain links TRBV14 to TRBJ1-2; D not resolved. The CDR3 has 13 amino acids. V lost 2 bases to trimming and J lost 9 bases, with 13 bases between them. Per the germline V gene, CDR1 is SGHDN and CDR2 is FVKESK. Here the CDR3 DNA reads TGTGCCAGCAGCCAATTTCATCCCGGCAGCTACACCTTC. Amino acids: CASSQFHPGSYTF.

The rearrangement links TRBV7-9 to TRBJ2-3, with 12 bases identical to TRBD2. V shed 1 base, J shed 15 bases, and the junction held 5 bases outside the gene matches. The germline V gene has CDR1 SEHNR and CDR2 FQNEAQ (reference sequence). The CDR3 length is 13 residues. In DNA form, the CDR3 reads TGTGCCAGCAGCTTAGGATCGACTAGCGGGAGTTATTTT. Residues: CASSLGSTSGSYF.

The chain employs TRBV4-3 and TRBJ2-7, with 7 nucleotides matching TRBD2. This CDR3 is built from 15 residues. V dropped 0 bases and J dropped 1; count of bases not matched to a gene: 3. Germline V gives CDR1 LGHNA, CDR2 YSLEER. The CDR3 bases are TGCGCCAGCAGCCAAGATCACGGGAGGTCCTACGAGCAGTACTTC. Translated: CASSQDHGRSYEQYF.

This clone showed up just once. The CDR3 sequence is CASSQDDGRASTDTQYF. Here the CDR3 DNA reads TGCGCCAGCAGCCAAGATGATGGGAGGGCCTCCACAGATACGCAGTATTTT. The chain joins TRBV4-3 to TRBJ2-3; 7 nucleotides align to TRBD2. J lost 2 bases, V lost 0 bases, and 8 bases had no gene match. The germline gives CDR1 LGHNA, CDR2 YSLEER. The CDR3 covers 17 residues.

CDR3 amino acids: CASSSPSPPGQQFF. CDR3 DNA: TGTGCCAGCAGCTCCCCCTCCCCTCCGGGGCAACAGTTCTTC. This sequence joins TRBV11-2 and TRBJ2-1, with D tentatively TRBD1 or TRBD2 (5 bases each). With 4 bases removed from V and 13 bases from J, the gap between germline ends came to 20 bases. The germline gives CDR1 SGHAT, CDR2 FQNNGV. The CDR3 is 14 amino acids.

As for this clone: Other DNA variants within this sample encode the same CDR3. The V and J genes are TRBV9 and TRBJ2-7; D possibly corresponds to TRBD1 (7 bases). Germline-derived CDR1 and CDR2 are SGDLS and YYNGEE. Trimming pared 4 bases from V and 0 bases from J, leaving 11 bases between. The CDR3 length is 14 residues. The CDR3 DNA sequence: TGTGCCAGCAGCCAGGGGGGCAGCTCCTACGAGCAGTACTTC. It is translated as CASSQGGSSYEQYF.

V usage is TRBV6-5 and J usage is TRBJ2-4; D may be TRBD2 (5 bases). The V and J ends lost 0 bases and 6 bases respectively, with 15 bases between them. The CDR3 covers 16 residues. Germline values: CDR1 MNHEY, CDR2 SVGAGI. CDR3 region: CASSYSGVRGRNIQYF. The CDR3 region has the DNA TGTGCCAGCAGTTACTCTGGGGTACGGGGAAGAAACATTCAGTACTTC.